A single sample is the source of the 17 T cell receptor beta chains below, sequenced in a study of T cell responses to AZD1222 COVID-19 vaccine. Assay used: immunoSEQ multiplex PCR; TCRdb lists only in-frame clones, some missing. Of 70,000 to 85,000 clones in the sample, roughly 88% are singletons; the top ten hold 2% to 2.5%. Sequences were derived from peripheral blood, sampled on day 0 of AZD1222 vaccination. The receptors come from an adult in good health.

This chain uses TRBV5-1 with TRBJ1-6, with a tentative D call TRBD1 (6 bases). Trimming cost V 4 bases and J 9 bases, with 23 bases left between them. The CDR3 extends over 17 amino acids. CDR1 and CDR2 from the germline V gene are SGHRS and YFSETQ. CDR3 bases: TGCGCCAGCAGCGTCGACGATTCAATGGACAGATCTTCACCCCTCCACTTT. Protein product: CASSVDDSMDRSSPLHF.

CDR3 sequence (DNA): TGTGCCAGCACCCCGCTTGAGGCTGCAACTAATGAAAAACTGTTTTTT. As protein: CASTPLEAATNEKLFF. The chain joins TRBV7-9 to TRBJ1-4, with D hard to call. Per germline, CDR1 SEHNR and CDR2 FQNEAQ (reference sequence). V was pared by 7 bases and J by 0 bases, with 15 bases between. The CDR3 totals 16 residues.

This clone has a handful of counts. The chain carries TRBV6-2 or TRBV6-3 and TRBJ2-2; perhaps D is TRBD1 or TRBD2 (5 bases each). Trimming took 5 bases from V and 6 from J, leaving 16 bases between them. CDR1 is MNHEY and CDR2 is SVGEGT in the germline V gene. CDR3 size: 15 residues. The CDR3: CASSDRDPGSGELFF. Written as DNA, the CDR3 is TGTGCCAGCAGTGACCGGGACCCTGGGTCCGGGGAGCTGTTTTTT.

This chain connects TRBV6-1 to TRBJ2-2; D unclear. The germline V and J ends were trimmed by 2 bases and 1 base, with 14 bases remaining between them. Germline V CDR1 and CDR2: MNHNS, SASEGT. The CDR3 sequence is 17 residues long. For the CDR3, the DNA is TGTGCCAGCAGTGAAAGGTGGCAGGCTCTGAACACCGGGGAGCTGTTTTTT. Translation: CASSERWQALNTGELFF.

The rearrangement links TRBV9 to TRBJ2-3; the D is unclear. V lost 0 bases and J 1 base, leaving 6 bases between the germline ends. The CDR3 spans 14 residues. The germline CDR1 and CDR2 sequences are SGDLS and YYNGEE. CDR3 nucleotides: TGTGCCAGCAGCGTAGATGGGCGCACAGATACGCAGTATTTT. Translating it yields CASSVDGRTDTQYF.

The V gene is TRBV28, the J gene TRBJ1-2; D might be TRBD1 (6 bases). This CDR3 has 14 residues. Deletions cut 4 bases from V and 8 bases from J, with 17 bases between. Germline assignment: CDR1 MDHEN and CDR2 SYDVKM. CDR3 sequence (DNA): TGTGCCAGCAGTTCCAGGGGAGCGCCGGAAGGCTACACCTTC. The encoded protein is CASSSRGAPEGYTF.

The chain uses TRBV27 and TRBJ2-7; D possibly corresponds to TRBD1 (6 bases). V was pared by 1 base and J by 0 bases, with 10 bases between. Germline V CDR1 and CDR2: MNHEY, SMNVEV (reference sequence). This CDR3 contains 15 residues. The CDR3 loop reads CASSLFGGGSYEQYF. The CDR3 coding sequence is TGTGCCAGCAGTTTATTTGGGGGCGGCTCCTACGAGCAGTACTTC.

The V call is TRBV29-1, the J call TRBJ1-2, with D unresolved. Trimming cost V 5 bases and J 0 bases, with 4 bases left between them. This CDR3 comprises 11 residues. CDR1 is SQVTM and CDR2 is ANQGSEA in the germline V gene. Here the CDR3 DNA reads TGCAGCGTTACTGCTAACTATGGCTACACCTTC. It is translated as CSVTANYGYTF. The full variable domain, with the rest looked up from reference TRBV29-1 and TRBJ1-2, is SAVISQKPSRDICQRGTSLTIQCQVDSQVTMMFWYRQQPGQSLTLIATANQGSEATYESGFVIDKFPISRPNLTFSTLTVSNMSPEDSSIYLCSVTANYGYTFGSGTRLTVV.

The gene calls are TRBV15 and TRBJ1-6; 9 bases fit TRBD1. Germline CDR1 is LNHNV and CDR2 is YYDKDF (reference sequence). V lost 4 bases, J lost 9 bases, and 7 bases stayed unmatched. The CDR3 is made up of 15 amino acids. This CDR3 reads CATSILGTGSSPLHF. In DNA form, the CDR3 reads TGTGCCACCAGCATCCTCGGGACAGGGAGTTCACCCCTCCACTTT.

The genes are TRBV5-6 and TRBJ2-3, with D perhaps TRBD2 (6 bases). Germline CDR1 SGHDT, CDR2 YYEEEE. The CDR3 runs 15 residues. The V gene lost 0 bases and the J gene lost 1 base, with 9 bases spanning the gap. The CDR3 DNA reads TGTGCCAGCAGCTTGGACACGGGAGGCACAGATACGCAGTATTTT. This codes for CASSLDTGGTDTQYF.

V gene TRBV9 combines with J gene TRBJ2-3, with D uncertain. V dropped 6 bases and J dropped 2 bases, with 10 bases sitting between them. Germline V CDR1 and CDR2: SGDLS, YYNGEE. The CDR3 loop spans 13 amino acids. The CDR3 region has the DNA TGTGCCAGCACCGACTCCCACACAGATACGCAGTATTTT. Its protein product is CASTDSHTDTQYF.

CDR3 DNA: TGCGCCAGCAGCCAAGGGGATGGAGATACGCAGTATTTT. It yields the protein CASSQGDGDTQYF. The V gene is TRBV4-3, the J gene TRBJ2-3; the D is unclear. Germline values: CDR1 LGHNA, CDR2 YSLEER. Trimming pared 1 base from V and 5 bases from J, leaving 7 bases between. The CDR3 totals 13 residues.

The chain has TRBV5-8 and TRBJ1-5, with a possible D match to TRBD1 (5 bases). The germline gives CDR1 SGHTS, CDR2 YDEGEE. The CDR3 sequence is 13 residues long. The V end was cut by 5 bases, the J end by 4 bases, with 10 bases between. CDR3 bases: TGTGCCAGCAGACAGAGGGGTAATCAGCCCCAGCATTTT. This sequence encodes CASRQRGNQPQHF. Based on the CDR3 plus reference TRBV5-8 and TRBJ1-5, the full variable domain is EAGVTQSPTHLIKTRGQQATLRCSPISGHTSVYWYQQALGLGLQFLLWYDEGEERNRGNFPPRFSGRQFPNYSSELNVNALELEDSALYLCASRQRGNQPQHFGDGTRLSIL.

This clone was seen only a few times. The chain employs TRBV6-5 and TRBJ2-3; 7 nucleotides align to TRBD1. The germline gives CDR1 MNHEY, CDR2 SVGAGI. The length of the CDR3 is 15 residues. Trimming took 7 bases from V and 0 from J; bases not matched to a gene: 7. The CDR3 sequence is CASIWTGTSTDTQYF. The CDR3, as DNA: TGTGCCAGCATTTGGACAGGAACTAGCACAGATACGCAGTATTTT.

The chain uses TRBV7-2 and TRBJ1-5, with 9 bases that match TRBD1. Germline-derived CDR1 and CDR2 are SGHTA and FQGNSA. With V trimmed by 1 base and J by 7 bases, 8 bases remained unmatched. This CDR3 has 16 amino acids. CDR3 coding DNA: TGTGCCAGCAGCTTAGGCCCGGGACAGGGAGACCAGCCCCAGCATTTT. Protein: CASSLGPGQGDQPQHF.

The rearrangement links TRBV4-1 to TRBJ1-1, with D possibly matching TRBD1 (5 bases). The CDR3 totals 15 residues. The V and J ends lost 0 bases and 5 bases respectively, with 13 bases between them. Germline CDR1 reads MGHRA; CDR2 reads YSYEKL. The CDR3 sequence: CASSQDLGRATEAFF. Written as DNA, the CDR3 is TGCGCCAGCAGCCAAGATCTGGGCAGGGCGACTGAAGCTTTCTTT.

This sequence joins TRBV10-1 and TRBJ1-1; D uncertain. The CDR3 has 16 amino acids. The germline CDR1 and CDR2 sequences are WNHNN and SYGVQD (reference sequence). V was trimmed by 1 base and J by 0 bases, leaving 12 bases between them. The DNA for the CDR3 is TGCGCCAGCAGTGAGTTAACCTCCGGCATGAACACTGAAGCTTTCTTT. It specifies CASSELTSGMNTEAFF.